This T cell receptor (beta chain) appears in the sequencing data of a study of technical replicates of blood from a handful of donors. J gave up 0 bases and V 8 bases, and 21 bases lay outside the gene matches. CDR3 length: 20 residues. CDR1 is SGHVS, CDR2 FNYEAQ, per germline. TCRdb's copy holds only in-frame clones and misses some; the assay was immunoSEQ multiplex PCR. This table has fewer than 90,000 clones, about 90% appearing once. The genes are TRBV7-6 and TRBJ2-1; the match to TRBD2 covers 8 bases. This TCR was sampled from a human donor in good health. Sequenced sample: T cells isolated from PBMCs. The CDR3 region is CASGRGEVAGPISSYNEQFF. CDR3 DNA sequence: TGTGCCAGCGGGAGGGGGGAGGTAGCGGGACCCATAAGCTCCTACAATGAGCAGTTCTTC.